The next 11 T cell receptor beta chains were all read from a single sample in a study of T-cell reconstitution after alpha-beta-depleted transplantation in children. TCRbeta library preparation incorporated unique molecular identifiers. TCRdb re-called the PCR reads with MiXCR, one entry per CDR3 protein. The sample has roughly 400,000 distinct CDR3 sequences, roughly 22% seen once. This sample comprised PBMCs from the stem cell graft donor, obtained from the stem cell graft. These receptor sequences come from a human donor who donated a stem cell graft to a child with acute myeloid leukemia.

This sequence joins TRBV12-3 or TRBV12-4 and TRBJ2-6; D gene ambiguous. The CDR3 has 13 residues. V lost 5 bases and J 4 bases, leaving 6 bases between the germline ends. In nucleotides, the CDR3 is TGTGCCAGCAGTCGTGCGGGGGCCAACGTCCTGACTTTC. This translates into CASSRAGANVLTF.

This clonotype appeared a single time. J is TRBJ2-7 and V is TRBV19; D possibly matches TRBD1 or TRBD2 (6 bases each). With 2 bases removed from V and 7 bases from J, the gap between germline ends came to 12 bases. The CDR3 consists of 13 residues. Germline assignment: CDR1 LNHDA and CDR2 SQIVND (reference sequence). This CDR3 is CASSIPQGREQYF. The CDR3 nucleotides are TGTGCCAGTAGTATACCTCAGGGGAGGGAGCAGTACTTC.

The V gene is TRBV20-1, the J gene TRBJ2-1; TRBD1 matches at 7 bases. The V segment lost 5 bases and the J segment 1 base; nucleotides outside the gene matches: 5. The CDR3 runs to 14 residues. CDR1 and CDR2 (germline): DFQATT, SNEGSKA (reference sequence). CDR3 nucleotide sequence: TGCAGTGCTGGACGGACAGGTTCCTACAATGAGCAGTTCTTC. This encodes CSAGRTGSYNEQFF.

The chain joins TRBV12-3 or TRBV12-4 to TRBJ2-3, with 8 bases that match TRBD1. The V and J ends lost 1 base and 3 bases, in that order; junction bases with no gene match: 18. The CDR3 extends over 20 amino acids. The CDR3: CASSLVVTGEREAVTDTQYF. CDR3 nucleotide sequence: TGTGCCAGCAGTTTAGTCGTGACAGGGGAACGGGAAGCAGTAACAGATACGCAGTATTTT.

This chain uses TRBV27 with TRBJ1-1, with 7 bases aligning to TRBD1. This CDR3 comprises 15 residues. The germline V gene has CDR1 MNHEY and CDR2 SMNVEV (reference sequence). V gave up 5 bases and J gave up 5 bases; unmatched junction bases: 11. The CDR3 DNA sequence: TGTGCCAGCAGTAGGGGTGCCAGGGGGTGGACTGAAGCTTTCTTT. The encoded protein is CASSRGARGWTEAFF.

This clonotype occurred a few times. The genes are TRBV20-1 and TRBJ2-7, with 7 positions matching TRBD1. V trimming: 3 bases; J trimming: 7 bases; junction bases outside the gene matches: 15. Germline lookup yields CDR1 DFQATT and CDR2 SNEGSKA (reference sequence). The CDR3 is made up of 15 amino acids. CDR3 sequence: CSASRLGGASGEQYF. DNA for the CDR3: TGCAGTGCTAGCCGGCTAGGGGGCGCGTCGGGGGAGCAGTACTTC.

This clonotype was seen at least ten times. The CDR3 spells CASRTELSYEQYF. CDR3 bases: TGTGCCAGCAGGACAGAATTATCCTACGAGCAGTACTTC. The chain links TRBV27 to TRBJ2-7; D perhaps matches TRBD1 (5 bases). CDR3 size: 13 residues. The V end lost 6 bases, the J end lost 1 base, and 10 bases lay between the germline ends. From germline, CDR1 is MNHEY and CDR2 SMNVEV (reference sequence).

A few counts support this clonotype. V and J are TRBV9 and TRBJ2-2, with D uncertain. V lost 2 bases and J 8 bases, leaving 7 bases between the germline ends. This CDR3 contains 12 residues. Germline V gives CDR1 SGDLS, CDR2 YYNGEE. The CDR3 DNA sequence: TGTGCCAGCAGCGTTTTTGCTGGGGAGCTGTTTTTT. It translates to CASSVFAGELFF.

This clonotype was seen ten or more times. This chain connects TRBV10-3 to TRBJ2-1; 9 bases align to TRBD2. V lost 0 bases, J lost 5 bases, and 8 bases stayed unmatched. The CDR3 covers 17 residues. Germline values: CDR1 ENHRY, CDR2 SYGVKD. The CDR3 DNA reads as TGTGCCATCAGTGAGTCCCCTCTGATAGCGGGGGACAATGAGCAGTTCTTC. This gives the protein CAISESPLIAGDNEQFF.

The rearrangement joins TRBV5-5 to TRBJ2-3; D might be TRBD1 (6 bases). Germline CDR1 and CDR2: SGHKS and YYEKEE (reference sequence). V was cut by 5 bases and J by 1 base, with 17 bases left in between. The CDR3 runs to 16 residues. CDR3 region: CASSLQGRQRTDTQYF. CDR3 coding DNA: TGTGCCAGCAGTCTACAGGGTCGGCAGCGCACAGATACGCAGTATTTT. The full variable domain, its missing parts supplied by reference TRBV5-5 and TRBJ2-3, is DAGVTQSPTHLIKTRGQQVTLRCSPISGHKSVSWYQQVLGQGPQFIFQYYEKEERGRGNFPDRFSARQFPNYSSELNVNALLLGDSALYLCASSLQGRQRTDTQYFGPGTRLTVL.

This clonotype showed up many times. The chain couples TRBV15 to TRBJ2-5; D may be TRBD1 (5 bases). Germline loops: CDR1 LNHNV, CDR2 YYDKDF (reference sequence). The CDR3 is made up of 15 amino acids. V lost 4 bases and J 7 bases, leaving 19 bases between the germline ends. The DNA for the CDR3 is TGTGCCACCAGCAAAGGGGATAAGGGAAGAGGGACCCAGTACTTC. It codes for CATSKGDKGRGTQYF.